Listed below are T cell receptor beta chains from one sample, sequenced in a study of cytomegalovirus exposure and HLA in healthy donors. Here immunoSEQ multiplex PCR was the method, and the copy in TCRdb shows in-frame clones only, minus some. The profile covers 150,000 to 200,000 clones, with around 85% appearing a single time and approximately 4.5% taken by the ten largest. The sample comprised PBMCs. The origin of the receptors is a man aged 35-49 years in good health and CMV-seronegative. The conserved cysteine and the conserved F or W are not part of the CDR3 here. A row's size may be missing; if present it is once, few, many or a size class.

clone_size: .
j_call: TRBJ2-3
v_call: TRBV4-1
cdr3_aa: ASSQEGRDTDTQY

clone_size: .
j_call: TRBJ2-3
v_call: TRBV9
cdr3_aa: ASSVRTSGGAETDTQY

clone_size: .
j_call: TRBJ1-2
v_call: TRBV5-8
cdr3_aa: ASSLELRDSLYGYT

clone_size: .
j_call: TRBJ2-1
v_call: TRBV7-2
cdr3_aa: ASSGGGGSHF

clone_size: .
j_call: TRBJ1-5
v_call: TRBV4-1
cdr3_aa: ASSLSGRAEPNQPQH

clone_size: .
j_call: TRBJ2-7
v_call: TRBV11-2
cdr3_aa: ASSIQSYEQY

clone_size: .
j_call: TRBJ2-5
v_call: TRBV5-1
cdr3_aa: ASSGGQGGETQY

clone_size: .
j_call: TRBJ2-3
v_call: TRBV9
cdr3_aa: ASSLLGGGTDTQY

clone_size: .
j_call: TRBJ2-3
v_call: TRBV5-1
cdr3_aa: ASSLRAGDTQY

clone_size: .
j_call: TRBJ2-2
v_call: TRBV5-1
cdr3_aa: ASSLENPAGELF

clone_size: .
j_call: TRBJ2-1
v_call: TRBV6-4
cdr3_aa: ASSRSPSGGASSYNEQF

clone_size: .
j_call: .
v_call: TRBV10-3
cdr3_aa: AISDGGGFEQY

clone_size: .
j_call: TRBJ1-4
v_call: TRBV10-3
cdr3_aa: AISVGQGEEKLF

clone_size: .
j_call: TRBJ2-3
v_call: TRBV5-5
cdr3_aa: ASSLTRGLTDTQY

clone_size: once
j_call: .
v_call: TRBV7-8
cdr3_aa: ASSTPDRDGYEQY

clone_size: .
j_call: TRBJ2-5
v_call: TRBV5-8
cdr3_aa: ASSLIKGVMLETQY

clone_size: .
j_call: TRBJ2-7
v_call: TRBV10-3
cdr3_aa: AISESPDFYEQY

clone_size: .
j_call: TRBJ1-2
v_call: TRBV11-2
cdr3_aa: ASSLAGDYGYT

clone_size: once
j_call: TRBJ2-1
v_call: TRBV9
cdr3_aa: ASSSASVANEQF

clone_size: .
j_call: TRBJ2-1
v_call: TRBV6-5
cdr3_aa: ASSYSSEGPYNEQF

clone_size: .
j_call: TRBJ2-6
v_call: TRBV29-1
cdr3_aa: SVVGGSGANVLT

clone_size: .
j_call: TRBJ1-5
v_call: TRBV28
cdr3_aa: ATTGGGQPQH

clone_size: .
j_call: TRBJ1-5
v_call: TRBV2
cdr3_aa: ASSEGLTLQPQH

clone_size: .
j_call: TRBJ2-3
v_call: TRBV7-2
cdr3_aa: ASSFRTSGGTDTQY

clone_size: .
j_call: TRBJ2-3
v_call: TRBV15
cdr3_aa: ATSRGASTDTQY

clone_size: .
j_call: TRBJ2-7
v_call: TRBV7-9
cdr3_aa: ASSHAGSYEQY

clone_size: .
j_call: TRBJ2-7
v_call: TRBV5-1
cdr3_aa: ASSFTGDHEQY

clone_size: .
j_call: TRBJ2-3
v_call: TRBV6-1
cdr3_aa: ASRWSPLSSDTQY

clone_size: .
j_call: TRBJ1-1
v_call: TRBV7-9
cdr3_aa: ASSSPGLSTEAF

clone_size: .
j_call: TRBJ1-2
v_call: TRBV27
cdr3_aa: ASSSTGTYGYT

clone_size: .
j_call: TRBJ1-4
v_call: TRBV7-8
cdr3_aa: ASSPGGNEKLF

clone_size: .
j_call: .
v_call: TRBV6-5
cdr3_aa: ASSYETSGPYEQY

clone_size: .
j_call: TRBJ1-5
v_call: TRBV27
cdr3_aa: ASSKTGTGLNQPQH

clone_size: .
j_call: TRBJ2-1
v_call: TRBV19
cdr3_aa: ASSGTGQGVREQF

clone_size: .
j_call: TRBJ1-1
v_call: TRBV7-3
cdr3_aa: ASSLFPQGAATEAF

clone_size: .
j_call: TRBJ2-7
v_call: TRBV5-7
cdr3_aa: ASSPWAPYEQY

clone_size: .
j_call: TRBJ2-7
v_call: TRBV6-5
cdr3_aa: ASSYSNSLQNQY

clone_size: .
j_call: TRBJ2-7
v_call: TRBV10-3
cdr3_aa: AISDDSSYEQY

clone_size: .
j_call: TRBJ1-3
v_call: TRBV2
cdr3_aa: ASSGFSTGREGNTIY

clone_size: .
j_call: TRBJ2-7
v_call: TRBV7-9
cdr3_aa: ASRDASDSYEQY

clone_size: .
j_call: TRBJ2-5
v_call: TRBV7-8
cdr3_aa: ASSLGYSQEAQY